One sample yielded the 21 T cell receptor beta chains listed below, sequenced in a study of blood T cell repertoires in COVID-19. Using immunoSEQ multiplex PCR, the repertoire was profiled, and TCRdb retains in-frame clones only, with some absent. There are tens of thousands of clones in the sample; roughly 80% occur only once, and 12% lies in the top ten. What was sequenced was peripheral blood. These receptors came from a woman aged 70-85 years with active or convalescent COVID-19.

The V and J genes are TRBV18 and TRBJ2-2; tentative D call: TRBD1 (6 bases). This CDR3 is 15 amino acids long. With 6 bases removed from V and 3 bases from J, the gap between germline ends came to 14 bases. Germline V gives CDR1 KGHSH, CDR2 LQKENI. The CDR3 protein is CASSVQQGDTGELFF. The CDR3 DNA follows: TGTGCCAGCTCCGTGCAACAGGGAGACACCGGGGAGCTGTTTTTT.

J is TRBJ2-5 and V is TRBV7-8, with TRBD2 matching 11 bases. The CDR3 is 14 amino acids. CDR1 is SGHVS, CDR2 FQNEAQ, per germline. V gave up 5 bases and J gave up 3 bases; unmatched junction bases: 2. CDR3 DNA sequence: TGTGCCAGCAGCCCGGGACTAGCGGAAGAGACCCAGTACTTC. It codes for CASSPGLAEETQYF.

V is TRBV3-1 (or the pseudogene TRBV3-2) and J is TRBJ1-3; weak D call: TRBD1 (5 bases). CDR3 size: 18 residues. The germline CDR1 and CDR2 sequences are LGHDT and YNNKEL (reference sequence). Trimming shortened V by 0 bases and J by 2 bases, and 17 bases separated the two germline ends. The CDR3: CASSQDRLGLVAGNTIYF. CDR3 DNA: TGTGCCAGCAGCCAAGATCGTCTGGGACTGGTTGCTGGAAACACCATATATTTT.

The chain combines TRBV5-1 with TRBJ2-7, with TRBD2 matching 11 bases. The CDR3 sequence is 16 residues long. Germline assignment: CDR1 SGHRS and CDR2 YFSETQ. The V gene end was trimmed by 2 bases and the J gene end by 7 bases; junction bases not matched to a gene: 11. The CDR3 coding sequence is TGCGCCAGCAGCTTCACCGCACTAGCGGGGGTTGGTGAGCAGTACTTC. It specifies CASSFTALAGVGEQYF.

The chain joins TRBV4-3 to TRBJ1-1; D not certain. Trimming took 4 bases from V and 1 from J, leaving 16 bases between them. Germline V gene data show CDR1 as LGHNA and CDR2 as YSLEER. The CDR3 sequence is 16 residues long. The CDR3 spells CASSRTQQQPNTEAFF. For the CDR3, the DNA is TGCGCCAGCAGCCGAACCCAGCAACAGCCGAACACTGAAGCTTTCTTT.

This clone was counted between two and nine times. The V and J genes are TRBV5-4 and TRBJ1-1; no firm D call. The V end lost 5 bases, the J end lost 3 bases, and 5 bases lay between the germline ends. Germline lookup yields CDR1 SGHNT and CDR2 YYREEE (reference sequence). This CDR3 contains 11 residues. Here the CDR3 DNA reads TGTGCCAGCAGACTAGACACTGAAGCTTTCTTT. Its translation: CASRLDTEAFF. The complete variable domain, with remaining parts taken from reference TRBV5-4 and TRBJ1-1, reads ETGVTQSPTHLIKTRGQQVTLRCSSQSGHNTVSWYQQALGQGPQFIFQYYREEENGRGNFPPRFSGLQFPNYSSELNVNALELDDSALYLCASRLDTEAFFGQGTRLTVV.

This clone was counted a single time. The gene calls are TRBV9 and TRBJ2-7; perhaps TRBD2 as D (5 bases). Deletions cut 4 bases from V and 2 bases from J, with 16 bases between. CDR3 length: 15 amino acids. CDR1 and CDR2 (germline): SGDLS, YYNGEE. The CDR3 sequence: CASSPGGDITYEQYF. The CDR3 DNA is TGTGCCAGCAGCCCCGGAGGAGATATAACCTACGAGCAGTACTTC.

This chain uses TRBV7-6 with TRBJ2-7, with TRBD1 matching 8 bases. In germline, CDR1 is SGHVS, CDR2 FNYEAQ. The CDR3 loop spans 15 amino acids. Trimming took 5 bases from V and 0 from J; bases not matched to a gene: 6. The chain's CDR3 is CASSRWTGPSYEQYF. The CDR3 coding sequence is TGTGCCAGCAGCCGTTGGACAGGGCCCTCCTACGAGCAGTACTTC.

The chain employs TRBV27 and TRBJ2-7, with D tentatively TRBD1 (6 bases). The CDR3 has 14 residues. Trimming left V 9 bases short and J 3 bases short, with 18 bases between. CDR1 and CDR2 from the germline V gene are MNHEY and SMNVEV (reference sequence). Here the CDR3 reads CASTRDGQFYEQYF. DNA for the CDR3: TGTGCCAGTACCCGGGACGGACAGTTCTACGAGCAGTACTTC.

This chain links TRBV19 with TRBJ1-3; D uncertain. This CDR3 spans 13 amino acids. Trimming took off 6 bases at V and 1 base at J, with 7 bases between the two ends. Germline loops: CDR1 LNHDA, CDR2 SQIVND (reference sequence). CDR3 in amino acids: CASRQLSGNTIYF. In nucleotides, the CDR3 is TGTGCCAGTAGACAGCTTTCTGGAAACACCATATATTTT.

The rearrangement joins TRBV3-1 (or the pseudogene TRBV3-2) to TRBJ1-1; 7 bases match TRBD1. Germline CDR1 reads LGHDT; CDR2 reads YNNKEL (reference sequence). The J segment lost 9 bases and the V segment lost 4 bases, leaving 2 bases of the junction unmatched. This CDR3 spans 11 amino acids. CDR3 in amino acids: CASSPGGKAFF. CDR3 coding DNA: TGTGCCAGCAGCCCAGGGGGTAAAGCTTTCTTT.

This chain joins TRBV4-1 and TRBJ2-3, with D hard to call. The CDR3 has 16 residues. V dropped 0 bases and J dropped 3 bases, with 13 bases sitting between them. CDR1 MGHRA and CDR2 YSYEKL come from the germline V gene. The CDR3 DNA reads TGCGCCAGCAGCCAAGACCCCAGCCCCAGGACAGATACGCAGTATTTT. Translated, it gives CASSQDPSPRTDTQYF.

V gene TRBV6-1 combines with J gene TRBJ2-5; D uncertain. V dropped 0 bases and J dropped 5 bases, with 10 bases sitting between them. The CDR3 spans 14 residues. The germline V gene has CDR1 MNHNS and CDR2 SASEGT. CDR3 residues: CASSEARSYETQYF. For the CDR3, the DNA is TGTGCCAGCAGTGAAGCACGGAGTTATGAGACCCAGTACTTC.

This rearrangement joins TRBV2 to TRBJ2-1, with 7 bases aligning to TRBD1. This CDR3 comprises 16 residues. Trimming at V came to 3 bases and at J to 3 bases, leaving 8 bases not matched to a gene. Looked up from germline, CDR1 is SNHLY and CDR2 is FYNNEI. The CDR3 DNA reads as TGTGCCAGCAGTGATATCCTCAGGGACAGCTACAATGAGCAGTTCTTC. Its translation: CASSDILRDSYNEQFF.

The rearrangement links TRBV5-4 to TRBJ1-2; D is undetermined. V gave up 4 bases and J gave up 0 bases, with 4 bases separating them. Germline CDR1 SGHNT, CDR2 YYREEE (reference sequence). This CDR3 has 12 amino acids. CDR3 bases: TGTGCCAGCAGCCCTTCTAACTATGGCTACACCTTC. This encodes CASSPSNYGYTF.

This rearrangement joins TRBV19 to TRBJ1-4; TRBD1 aligns across 9 bases. The CDR3 has 15 amino acids. The V gene's germline CDR1 is LNHDA and CDR2 SQIVND (reference sequence). V shed 5 bases and J 7 bases; nucleotides not matched to a gene: 8. In nucleotides, the CDR3 is TGTGCCAGTAGTCCCGGGACAGGGAACAGTGAAAAACTGTTTTTT. It is translated as CASSPGTGNSEKLFF. Filled out from reference TRBV19 and TRBJ1-4, the complete variable domain reads DGGITQSPKYLFRKEGQNVTLSCEQNLNHDAMYWYRQDPGQGLRLIYYSQIVNDFQKGDIAEGYSVSREKKESFPLTVTSAQKNPTAFYLCASSPGTGNSEKLFFGSGTQLSVL.

This clone has a handful of counts. The gene calls are TRBV19 and TRBJ1-5; TRBD1 is a possible D gene (6 bases). The length of the CDR3 is 13 residues. Germline V CDR1 and CDR2: LNHDA, SQIVND (reference sequence). Trimming shortened V by 6 bases and J by 6 bases, and 12 bases separated the two germline ends. The CDR3 bases are TGTGCCAGTAGCCAGGGGAAGGGTCAGCCCCAGCATTTT. Translated, it gives CASSQGKGQPQHF.

CDR3 bases: TGTGCCAGCTCATCGCAACAGGGGGCCGATGAGCAGTTCTTC. Translating it yields CASSSQQGADEQFF. The rearrangement joins TRBV18 to TRBJ2-1; 9 nucleotides match TRBD1. In germline, CDR1 is KGHSH, CDR2 LQKENI. V shed 5 bases and J 8 bases; nucleotides not matched to a gene: 7. This CDR3 contains 14 residues.

V is TRBV28 and J is TRBJ2-7, with 7 bases that match TRBD1. Trimming removed 6 bases from V and 1 base from J; junction bases left unmatched: 9. The CDR3 runs to 15 residues. Germline lookup yields CDR1 MDHEN and CDR2 SYDVKM. For the CDR3, the DNA is TGTGCCAGCAGATTTAAGACAGGGCCTTCCTACGAGCAGTACTTC. It yields the protein CASRFKTGPSYEQYF. Combining the CDR3 with reference TRBV28 and TRBJ2-7 gives the whole variable domain DVKVTQSSRYLVKRTGEKVFLECVQDMDHENMFWYRQDPGLGLRLIYFSYDVKMKEKGDIPEGYSVSREKKERFSLILESASTNQTSMYLCASRFKTGPSYEQYFGPGTRLTVT.

The genes are TRBV18 and TRBJ2-1, with TRBD2 matching 11 bases. Germline V gene data show CDR1 as KGHSH and CDR2 as LQKENI. This CDR3 has 16 amino acids. The V gene end was trimmed by 2 bases and the J gene end by 6 bases; junction bases not matched to a gene: 6. CDR3 region: CASSPLTTSGGNEQFF. Here the CDR3 DNA reads TGTGCCAGCTCACCATTGACAACTAGCGGGGGCAATGAGCAGTTCTTC. Combining the CDR3 with reference TRBV18 and TRBJ2-1 gives the whole variable domain NAGVMQNPRHLVRRRGQEARLRCSPMKGHSHVYWYRQLPEEGLKFMVYLQKENIIDESGMPKERFSAEFPKEGPSILRIQQVVRGDSAAYFCASSPLTTSGGNEQFFGPGTRLTVL.

The table lists this clone with a count of one. The chain is built from TRBV2 and TRBJ2-7, with D possibly matching TRBD2 (5 bases). Germline CDR1 is SNHLY and CDR2 is FYNNEI. This CDR3 is 14 amino acids long. Trimming took 6 bases from V and 5 from J, leaving 17 bases between them. The CDR3 sequence is CASSVVEGGHEQYF. In DNA, the CDR3 is TGTGCCAGCAGCGTCGTCGAGGGTGGGCACGAGCAGTACTTC.